These 6 T cell receptor beta chains came from one sample sequenced in a study of Ad26.COV2.S vaccination and SARS-CoV-2 variants. Treatment indicated: some 20 received Ad26.COV2.S at low or high dose, single or two shots; several received placebo; per-sample allocation not given. Following the first vaccine or placebo injection, samples were taken on day 63. Assay: immunoSEQ multiplex PCR; the TCRdb copy retains only in-frame clones and omits some. The profile shows hundreds of thousands of clones, around 92% of them singletons. The sequences come from peripheral blood, collected in a trial of Ad26.COV2.S vaccine versus placebo. These receptors were collected from a person between 18 and 65 years old who received the Ad26.COV2.S COVID-19 vaccine or a placebo.

This chain links TRBV30 with TRBJ1-2; no clear D gene. CDR1 and CDR2 from the germline V gene are GTSNPN and SVGIG (reference sequence). CDR3 length: 13 amino acids. Between the trimmed V and J ends, which lost 4 bases and 3 bases, there was a span of 12 bases. The chain's CDR3 is CAWTTLAHYGYTF. CDR3 bases: TGTGCCTGGACAACCCTGGCTCACTATGGCTACACCTTC.

V usage is TRBV5-6 and J usage is TRBJ2-5, with D uncertain. With 3 bases removed from V and 5 bases from J, the gap between germline ends came to 5 bases. This CDR3 spans 11 amino acids. Germline V lookup: CDR1 SGHDT, CDR2 YYEEEE. CDR3: CASSYRETQYF. For the CDR3, the DNA is TGTGCCAGCAGCTATCGGGAGACCCAGTACTTC.

CDR3: CASSPRQGSGYGYTF. For the CDR3, the DNA is TGTGCCAGCAGTCCAAGACAGGGTAGCGGCTATGGCTACACCTTC. The rearrangement links TRBV2 to TRBJ1-2, with TRBD1 matching over 7 bases. Germline V CDR1 and CDR2: SNHLY, FYNNEI. The CDR3 loop spans 15 amino acids. The trim removed 5 bases at V and 4 bases at J, leaving 10 bases unmatched.

The sample holds a few counts of this clone. This sequence joins TRBV5-4 and TRBJ1-6, with TRBD1 identical over 10 bases. CDR3 size: 14 residues. Trimming removed 2 bases from V and 10 bases from J; junction bases left unmatched: 3. CDR1 and CDR2 (germline): SGHNT, YYREEE (reference sequence). CDR3 sequence reads: CASSFDRGLSPLHF. CDR3 nucleotide sequence: TGTGCCAGCAGCTTTGACAGGGGGCTCTCACCCCTCCACTTT.

This sequence joins TRBV5-4 and TRBJ2-3; 7 bases map to TRBD1. Germline CDR1 and CDR2: SGHNT and YYREEE (reference sequence). The CDR3 length is 15 residues. Unmatched junction bases numbered 5, after V lost 0 bases and J lost 4 bases. The CDR3 protein is CASSLAPGQSDTQYF. For the CDR3, the DNA is TGTGCCAGCAGCTTGGCCCCGGGACAGTCAGATACGCAGTATTTT.

The rearrangement links TRBV30 to TRBJ1-5, with D possibly matching TRBD1 (6 bases). The germline V and J ends were trimmed by 3 bases and 7 bases, with 10 bases remaining between them. The CDR3 totals 12 residues. Per the germline V gene, CDR1 is GTSNPN and CDR2 is SVGIG (reference sequence). The CDR3 bases are TGTGCCTGGAGAACTACAGGGCAGCCCCAGCATTTT. Its protein is CAWRTTGQPQHF. The full variable domain, its missing parts supplied by reference TRBV30 and TRBJ1-5, is SQTIHQWPATLVQPVGSPLSLECTVEGTSNPNLYWYRQAAGRGLQLLFYSVGIGQISSEVPQNLSASRPQDRQFILSSKKLLLSDSGFYLCAWRTTGQPQHFGDGTRLSIL.